This T cell receptor (beta chain) was documented in a study of blood T cell repertoires in COVID-19. This table comes from immunoSEQ multiplex PCR, and its TCRdb copy is limited to in-frame clones, with some not included. The top ten clones hold around 0.97% of a sample with roughly 360,000 clones, 85% to 90% of them seen once. This clone was seen once. The germline gives CDR1 LGHDT, CDR2 YNNKEL (reference sequence). This CDR3 region has 19 residues. V lost 0 bases, J lost 0 bases, and 18 bases lay in between. The clonotype was recovered from a woman aged 25-40 years with acute COVID-19. The sample was PBMCs or T cells enriched from blood (not recorded which). The gene calls are TRBV3-1 (or the pseudogene TRBV3-2) and TRBJ1-3, with D perhaps TRBD1 (6 bases). The CDR3 nucleotides are TGTGCCAGCAGCCAAGAAAGCGGGACAAGGGTTACCTCTGGAAACACCATATATTTT. Encoded protein: CASSQESGTRVTSGNTIYF.